Listed here is a single TCR beta chain. Its specific antigen is unknown. No quality values exist for individual bases; no much larger clone is one base distant. This sample was included in a study of T cells after posttransplantation cyclophosphamide (dated by TCRdb to 2015 to 2016). Background for the entire study: The study tracked T cell repertoire reconstitution by TRB sequencing after myeloablative bone marrow transplantation using posttransplantation cyclophosphamide as GVHD prophylaxis. Antigen receptor sequencing covered samples from roughly 40 PTCy-treated patients and around 16 of their related bone marrow donors. Blood from all 30 or so PTCy patients who had 1-year posttransplant specimens underwent TRB sequencing. TRB sequencing was also done on up to 3 additional blood samples from 2 to 5.2 years after transplant in 3 patients, and on pretransplant blood from 4 patients. Because TRA and TRB clonality correlated tightly in about 9 samples, the subsequent TCR analyses were limited to TRB only. Public TRB sequences were searched against a database of over 3,500 sequences associated with responses to pathogens, tumor antigens, self-antigens and alloantigens.

Broader findings and caveats from the paper: The TRB repertoires of T cells infiltrating skin or the GI tract showed only limited overlap with the TRB repertoires found in blood. Across more than 35 patients, recipient CMV seropositivity and CMV reactivation were highly associated with TRB clonality; PTCy diversity was similar to CNI/methotrexate controls. Donor-recipient similarity was low at 1-2 months but rose over the first year, and later blood repertoires were often dominated by donor CD8+ memory clones.

Genomic DNA was the input for TRB sequencing, which was run either with the immunoSEQ assay at survey resolution or with the hsTCRB kit. Processing in the source paper ran as follows. The immunoSEQ software handled initial read processing, and the LymphoSeq R package was used for repertoire analyses. For each TRB dataset, clonality was calculated as 1 minus normalized Shannon entropy, and the Gini coefficient was computed as well. Phenotypes of unsorted samples were inferred by mapping TRB sequences from sorted subsets of the recipient or donor onto unsorted samples of the same recipient. TCRdb holds this immuneACCESS table with in-frame rearrangements only. Some clones are missing; in checked studies, unresolved V genes explain under half, and the rest has no known cause. V and J calls and clone size follow that table, whereas D and trimming were derived from the DNA. The sample data list over 5,500 clones, and 78% of these were observed just once. The top ten clones comprise over 20% of the sample.

On the day of marrow donation, related bone marrow donors gave peripheral blood samples. Peripheral blood and bone marrow mononuclear cells were isolated by Ficoll-Hypaque density centrifugation and cryopreserved. Sorting of CD4+ and CD8+ T cells, including naive and memory subsets, was performed by FACS on a FACSAria II. As encoded in the germline V gene, CDR1 is LGHNA while CDR2 is YSLEER. From its cysteine to its phenylalanine, the CDR3 spans 15 amino acids. The read is trimmed to its CDR3 DNA, 45 bases read in frame from base 1. Trimming removed 1 base from V and 8 bases from J; the gene matches leave 10 bases unexplained.

In this chain, TRBV4-3 is recombined with TRBJ1-2, with TRBD1 identical over 7 junction bases. Sequenced material: memory CD4+ T cells sorted from blood. The sequence was collected from a woman between 50 and 59 years old in good health and a related stem cell transplant donor. DNA sequence: TGCGCCAGCAGCCAAGCCCGAGACAGGGTGGGCGGCTACACCTTC. It specifies CASSQARDRVGGYTF.